This is a list of T cell receptor beta chains from one sample in a study of spatial heterogeneity in lung cancer. One entry per CDR3 protein results from TCRdb running MiXCR on the 5' RACE reads. The table shows over 90,000 distinct CDR3 sequences, with approximately 8.5% occurring only once. The sequencing here drew on PBMCs, taken at surgery. The receptors derive from a male donor with early-stage non-small cell lung cancer. Both conserved end residues are part of each CDR3. The order of the fields is clone size, V gene, D gene, J gene, CDR3 DNA, CDR3 protein. The D gene is left open where the match is weak. Size is stated for part of the rows, as once, few or many counts, or as a class when the clone is expanded.

>-|TRBV14|TRBD1|TRBJ2-2
TGTGCCAGCAGCAACAGGGGACCACCCGGGGAGCTGTTTTTT
CASSNRGPPGELFF
>-|TRBV6-2/TRBV6-3|-|TRBJ2-1
TGTGCCAGCAGTTACTTTACTTACAATGAGCAGTTCTTC
CASSYFTYNEQFF
>-|TRBV28|TRBD1|TRBJ1-1
TGTGCCAGCAGTTCCCGACAGGGCGAAGCTTTCTTT
CASSSRQGEAFF
>many|TRBV5-1|-|TRBJ2-7
TGCGCCAGCAGCTTACTGGACGGCGAGCAGTACTTC
CASSLLDGEQYF
>-|TRBV7-2|-|TRBJ2-7
TGTGCCAGCAGCTTAGTAGCGACGAGCTCCTACGAGCAGTACTTC
CASSLVATSSYEQYF
>many|TRBV7-2|-|TRBJ1-4
TGTGCCAGCAGCTTAGCCCAGGTGGCGGGTGAAAAACTGTTTTTT
CASSLAQVAGEKLFF
>few|TRBV4-3|TRBD1|TRBJ1-1
TGCGCCAGCAGCCATGACAGGGCTAACACTGAAGCTTTCTTT
CASSHDRANTEAFF
>few|TRBV29-1|-|TRBJ1-1
TGCAGCGTTGAAGGGACCGAGGACACTGAAGCTTTCTTT
CSVEGTEDTEAFF
>many|TRBV10-3|TRBD2|TRBJ2-1
TGTGCCATCAGGCCCAACGGGGGGTCCTACAATGAGCAGTTCTTC
CAIRPNGGSYNEQFF
>-|TRBV5-1|-|TRBJ2-3
TGCGCCAGCAGCTGGGGCCGGTTCGATACGCAGTATTTT
CASSWGRFDTQYF
>-|TRBV20-1|TRBD2|TRBJ2-3
TGCAGCCTGACTAGCGGGAGTGCAGATACGCAGTATTTT
CSLTSGSADTQYF
>many|TRBV27|-|TRBJ2-3
TGTGCCAGCAGTTTTATGGCGGCGGTAGATACGCAGTATTTT
CASSFMAAVDTQYF
>many|TRBV5-1|-|TRBJ1-1
TGCGCCAGCAGCTTGGTGCTAGGGGTAAGCGCTGAAGCTTTCTTT
CASSLVLGVSAEAFF
>few|TRBV7-3|TRBD2|TRBJ2-5
TGTGCCAGCAGCTTAGGGCTAGCGGGGCCTGAGACCCAGTACTTC
CASSLGLAGPETQYF
>few|TRBV24-1|-|TRBJ2-5
TGTGCCACCAGTGATTCCGACGGGGGACAGCAAGAGACCCAGTACTTC
CATSDSDGGQQETQYF
>few|TRBV27|TRBD1|TRBJ1-2
TGTGCCAGCAGCAAAACCGGGACAGGGGGGAGTGCCTATGGCTACACCTTC
CASSKTGTGGSAYGYTF
>-|TRBV7-3|-|TRBJ2-3
TGTGCCAGCAGCTTAAGAAGCAGGACAAGCACAGATACGCAGTATTTT
CASSLRSRTSTDTQYF
>many|TRBV6-2/TRBV6-3|-|TRBJ2-1
TGTGCCAGCAGTTACTCGGTTTGGGGCAATGAGCAGTTCTTC
CASSYSVWGNEQFF
>few|TRBV28|-|TRBJ1-5
TGTGCCAGCAGCTTCGGACAGATTTATAGCAATCAGCCCCAGCATTTT
CASSFGQIYSNQPQHF
>many|TRBV5-1|TRBD1|TRBJ2-7
TGCGCCAGCAGCTGGACAGGGAATCCCTACGAGCAGTACTTC
CASSWTGNPYEQYF
>few|TRBV5-6|-|TRBJ2-1
TGTGCCAGCAGCCAGACTCCCTACTCCTACAATGAGCAGTTCTTC
CASSQTPYSYNEQFF
>-|TRBV2|-|TRBJ1-4
TGTGCCAGCATCGAAGGGACTCGGAATGAAAAACTGTTTTTT
CASIEGTRNEKLFF
>few|TRBV6-6|TRBD2|TRBJ2-3
TGTGCCAGCAGCAGGACTAGCGGAGGGGGGGATACGCAGTATTTT
CASSRTSGGGDTQYF
>-|TRBV29-1|TRBD2|TRBJ2-3
TGCAGCGTTGGGGCGGGAGGGCGAGATACGCAGTATTTT
CSVGAGGRDTQYF
>few|TRBV5-1|-|TRBJ2-3
TGCGCCAGCAGCATCTTAGATACGCAGTATTTT
CASSILDTQYF
>-|TRBV7-9|TRBD2|TRBJ2-5
TGTGCCAGCAGCCCGGGACTAGCGGGACCGGAGACCCAGTACTTC
CASSPGLAGPETQYF
>few|TRBV6-6|TRBD1|TRBJ1-5
TGTGCCAGCAGTTCCTCAGGGGGCGGTCAGCCCCAGCATTTT
CASSSSGGGQPQHF
>many|TRBV10-3|TRBD1|TRBJ2-7
TGTGCCATCAGTGAGTCGGGACAGTACGAGCAGTACTTC
CAISESGQYEQYF
>-|TRBV4-3|-|TRBJ1-2
TGCGCCAGCAGCCAACCGGGGGGAACTGGCTACACCTTC
CASSQPGGTGYTF
>few|TRBV11-1|TRBD1|TRBJ2-6
TGTGCCACGAGCGCTGTAGGGACAGGGATTCCTGGGGCCAACGTCCTGACTTTC
CATSAVGTGIPGANVLTF
>few|TRBV30|TRBD1|TRBJ1-4
TGTGCCTGGAGTGGACCATTGGACAGGGCGGAACTGTTTTTT
CAWSGPLDRAELFF
>few|TRBV29-1|-|TRBJ2-7
TGCAGCGTTGGTCATGGGTCCGGTTTCGAGCAGTACTTC
CSVGHGSGFEQYF
>-|TRBV2|-|TRBJ1-2
TGTGCCAGCAGTGAGCACAGCCCTAACTATGGCTACACCTTC
CASSEHSPNYGYTF
>many|TRBV12-5|-|TRBJ2-3
TGTGCTAGTGCCCCCTTGGGTACAGATACGCAGTATTTT
CASAPLGTDTQYF
>many|TRBV20-1|TRBD1|TRBJ1-4
TGCAGTGCTAGCGGGACAGGGTCTGGAAAACTGTTTTTT
CSASGTGSGKLFF
>many|TRBV19|-|TRBJ2-7
TGTGCCAGTAGTATAGGCGGGGGCCGGAGCTCCTACGAGCAGTACTTC
CASSIGGGRSSYEQYF
>-|TRBV5-6|TRBD1|TRBJ2-5
TGTGCCAGCAGCTTGGATGGACAGGAAGAGACCCAGTACTTC
CASSLDGQEETQYF
>many|TRBV11-2|TRBD2|TRBJ2-5
TGTGCCAGCAGCTTAGATGGAGGACTAGCGTTCGAGACCCAGTACTTC
CASSLDGGLAFETQYF
>few|TRBV7-9|-|TRBJ2-5
TGTGCCAGCAGCTTAGCCGACATCAGGACCCAGTACTTC
CASSLADIRTQYF
>many|TRBV7-9|-|TRBJ2-2
TGTGCCAGCAGCTTCCGGGACACAAGCACCGGGGAGCTGTTTTTT
CASSFRDTSTGELFF
>-|TRBV20-1|TRBD2|TRBJ2-1
TGCAGTGCTAAGGGACTAGCGGGAGGTTCCTACAATGAGCAGTTCTTC
CSAKGLAGGSYNEQFF
>few|TRBV27|TRBD1|TRBJ1-5
TGTGCCAGCAGGGGCCTAGGACAGGGCAATCAGCCCCAGCATTTT
CASRGLGQGNQPQHF
>few|TRBV27|-|TRBJ2-7
TGTGCCAGCAGTTTCAACAGTAAAACCTACGAGCAGTACTTC
CASSFNSKTYEQYF
>few|TRBV20-1|-|TRBJ2-7
TGCAGTGCTAGTCGAGGGCTAGCCTACGAGCAGTACTTC
CSASRGLAYEQYF
>few|TRBV3-1|-|TRBJ2-1
TGTGCCAGCAGCCCAAGCTGGGGAGGAGAGCAGTTCTTC
CASSPSWGGEQFF
>many|TRBV19|TRBD2|TRBJ2-5
TGTGCCACGCGGTCTATTTCCGGGACTAAAGAGACCCAGTACTTC
CATRSISGTKETQYF
>-|TRBV7-2|-|TRBJ1-5
TGTGCCAGCAGCTTCGGACAGAACAATCAGCCCCAGCATTTT
CASSFGQNNQPQHF
>-|TRBV20-1|-|TRBJ2-7
TGCAGTGCTAGAGCTCCTCGGGACTTCTACGAGCAGTACTTC
CSARAPRDFYEQYF
>many|TRBV7-9|TRBD2|TRBJ2-7
TGTGCCAGCAGCTCTGGACTAGCGGGAGACCACGAGCAGTACTTC
CASSSGLAGDHEQYF
>many|TRBV7-2|TRBD1|TRBJ1-4
TGTGCCAGCAGCTGGGCGACAGGGAGGGTTGAAAAACTGTTTTTT
CASSWATGRVEKLFF
>few|TRBV10-1|-|TRBJ1-1
TGCGCCAGCAGCGGGGGCATCAACACTGAAGCTTTCTTT
CASSGGINTEAFF
>few|TRBV5-8|-|TRBJ2-2
TGTGCCAGCAGCTTGGATCAGGGTTGGACCGGGGAGCTGTTTTTT
CASSLDQGWTGELFF
>many|TRBV2|-|TRBJ2-2
TGTGCCAGCAGGAGAGATAAGACCGGGGAGCTGTTTTTT
CASRRDKTGELFF
>few|TRBV20-1|-|TRBJ2-1
TGCAGTGCCTCCGGGACTCCGAGGGGCAATGAGCAGTTCTTC
CSASGTPRGNEQFF
>once|TRBV4-2|-|TRBJ2-1
TGTGCCAGCAGCTCCCGGGCGGGGACCTACAATGAGCAGTTCTTC
CASSSRAGTYNEQFF
>many|TRBV5-1|-|TRBJ2-1
TGCGCCAGCAGCTTCGGGGCCAATGAGCAGTTCTTC
CASSFGANEQFF
>many|TRBV9|TRBD1|TRBJ2-1
TGTGCCAGCAGCGCCGGGACAGGGGGATACAATGAGCAGTTCTTC
CASSAGTGGYNEQFF
>many|TRBV12-3/TRBV12-4|-|TRBJ2-3
TGTGCCAGCAGTTTCGATGGGAGTGCAACCACAGATACGCAGTATTTT
CASSFDGSATTDTQYF
>few|TRBV11-2|-|TRBJ2-1
TGTGCCAGCAGCTTGGGGACACCGTCCTACAATGAGCAGTTCTTC
CASSLGTPSYNEQFF
>many|TRBV3-1|-|TRBJ1-1
TGTGCCAGCAGCCCCCACGACAGGAACACTGAAGCTTTCTTT
CASSPHDRNTEAFF